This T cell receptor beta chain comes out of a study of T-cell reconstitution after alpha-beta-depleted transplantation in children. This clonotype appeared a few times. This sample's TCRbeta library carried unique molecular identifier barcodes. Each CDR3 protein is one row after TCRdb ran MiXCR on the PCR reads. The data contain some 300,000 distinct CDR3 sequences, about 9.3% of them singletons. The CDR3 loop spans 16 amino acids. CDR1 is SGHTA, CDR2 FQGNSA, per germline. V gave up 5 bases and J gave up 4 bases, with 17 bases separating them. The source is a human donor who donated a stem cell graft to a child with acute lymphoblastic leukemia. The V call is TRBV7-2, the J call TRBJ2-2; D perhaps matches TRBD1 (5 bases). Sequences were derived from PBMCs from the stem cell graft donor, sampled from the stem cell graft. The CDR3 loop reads CASSRDSPSPTGELFF. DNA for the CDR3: TGTGCCAGCAGCCGAGACAGTCCCTCTCCCACCGGGGAGCTGTTTTTT.